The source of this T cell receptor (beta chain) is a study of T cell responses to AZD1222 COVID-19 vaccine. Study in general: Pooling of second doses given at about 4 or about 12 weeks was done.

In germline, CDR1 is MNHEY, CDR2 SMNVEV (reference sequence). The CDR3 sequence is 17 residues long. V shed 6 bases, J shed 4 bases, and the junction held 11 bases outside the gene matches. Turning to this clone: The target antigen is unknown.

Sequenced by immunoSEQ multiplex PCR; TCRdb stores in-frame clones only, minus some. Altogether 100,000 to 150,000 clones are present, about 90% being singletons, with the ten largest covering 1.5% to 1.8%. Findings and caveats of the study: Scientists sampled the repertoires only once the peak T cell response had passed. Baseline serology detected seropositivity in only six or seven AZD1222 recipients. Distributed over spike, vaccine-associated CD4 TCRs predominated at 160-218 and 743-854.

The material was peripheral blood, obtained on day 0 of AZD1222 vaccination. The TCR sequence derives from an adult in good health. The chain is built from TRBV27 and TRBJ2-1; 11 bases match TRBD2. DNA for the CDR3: TGTGCCAGCAGCTATACCTCCGGGACTAGCGGTTACAATGAGCAGTTCTTC. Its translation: CASSYTSGTSGYNEQFF.